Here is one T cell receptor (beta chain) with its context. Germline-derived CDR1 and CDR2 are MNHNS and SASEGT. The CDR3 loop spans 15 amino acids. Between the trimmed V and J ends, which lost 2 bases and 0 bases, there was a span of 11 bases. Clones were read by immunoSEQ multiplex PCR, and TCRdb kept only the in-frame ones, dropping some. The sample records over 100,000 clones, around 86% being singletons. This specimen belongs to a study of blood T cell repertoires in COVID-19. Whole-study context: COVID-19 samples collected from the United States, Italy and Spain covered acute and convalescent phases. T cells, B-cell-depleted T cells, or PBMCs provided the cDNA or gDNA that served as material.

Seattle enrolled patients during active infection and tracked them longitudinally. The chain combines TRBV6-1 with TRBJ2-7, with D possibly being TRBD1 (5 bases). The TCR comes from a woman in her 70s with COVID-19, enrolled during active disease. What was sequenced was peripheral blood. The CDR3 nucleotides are TGTGCCAGCAGTGAATTGGCAGGGATCTCCTACGAGCAGTACTTC. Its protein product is CASSELAGISYEQYF.